These 25 T cell receptor beta chains originate from one sample sequenced in a study of T cell responses to AZD1222 COVID-19 vaccine. Sequenced by immunoSEQ multiplex PCR; TCRdb stores in-frame clones only, minus some. The sample has approximately 150,000 clones; approximately 90% are singletons. The sample in question was peripheral blood, obtained on day 0 of AZD1222 vaccination. The source is an adult in good health.

Only one count was recorded for this clone. This sequence joins TRBV24-1 and TRBJ2-3, with no clear D. The CDR3 totals 13 residues. The germline gives CDR1 KGHDR, CDR2 SFDVKD. The V end was cut by 9 bases, the J end by 0 bases, with 9 bases between. CDR3 sequence: CATEGQSTDTQYF. CDR3 bases: TGTGCCACCGAAGGGCAGAGCACAGATACGCAGTATTTT.

The chain carries TRBV5-8 and TRBJ2-4, with D tentatively TRBD1 (5 bases). Looked up from germline, CDR1 is SGHTS and CDR2 is YDEGEE. This CDR3 contains 15 residues. Trimming stripped 4 bases from V and 3 bases from J, with 14 bases between. The CDR3 DNA follows: TGTGCCAGCAGCCCAGGACACTTGATCAAAAACATTCAGTACTTC. Amino acids: CASSPGHLIKNIQYF.

This rearrangement joins TRBV6-2 or TRBV6-3 to TRBJ2-7, with D maybe TRBD2 (6 bases). Germline-derived CDR1 and CDR2 are MNHEY and SVGEGT. V dropped 2 bases and J dropped 2 bases, with 16 bases sitting between them. This CDR3 has 16 amino acids. The CDR3 nucleotides are TGTGCCAGCAGTTACGGAGGGGAGGCCTACCCCTACGAGCAGTACTTC. It encodes CASSYGGEAYPYEQYF.

The chain uses TRBV19 and TRBJ2-4; D is unclear. V was shortened by 6 bases and J by 3 bases, with 9 bases between the two germline ends. Germline CDR1 and CDR2: LNHDA and SQIVND (reference sequence). The CDR3 loop spans 13 amino acids. CDR3 in DNA: TGTGCCAGTAGATTGAACGGCAAAAACATTCAGTACTTC. Amino acid sequence: CASRLNGKNIQYF.

V is TRBV5-1 and J is TRBJ2-1; TRBD2 matches 12 bases. V was clipped by 6 bases and J by 4 bases; unmatched bases: 8. CDR3 length equals 16 residues. Germline V gene data show CDR1 as SGHRS and CDR2 as YFSETQ. The CDR3 region has the DNA TGCGCCAGCAAACCCGGGACTAGCGGGCTTTACAATGAGCAGTTCTTC. Amino acids: CASKPGTSGLYNEQFF.

This clone was seen only once. The junction and the germline gene differ at one end; a read error may be behind it. The chain couples TRBV5-6 to TRBJ2-3, with a weak D call TRBD2 (6 bases). The CDR3 runs 15 residues. From germline, CDR1 is SGHDT and CDR2 YYEEEE. CDR3 amino acids: CASSLEGLYTDTQYF. The CDR3 region has the DNA TGTGCCAGCAGTTTGGAGGGACTTTACACAGATACGCAGTATTTT.

This chain links TRBV4-1 with TRBJ2-3, with TRBD2 as a possible D gene (5 bases). V was shortened by 5 bases and J by 4 bases, with 16 bases between the two germline ends. Germline V gene lookup returns CDR1 MGHRA and CDR2 YSYEKL. This CDR3 region has 15 residues. CDR3 sequence (DNA): TGCGCCAGCAGCGGACGTGGGAGCGTCGCAGATACGCAGTATTTT. Protein sequence: CASSGRGSVADTQYF.

This rearrangement joins TRBV19 to TRBJ1-5; 7 nucleotides match TRBD1. V trimming: 4 bases; J trimming: 0 bases; junction bases outside the gene matches: 3. Germline V lookup: CDR1 LNHDA, CDR2 SQIVND (reference sequence). CDR3 length: 15 residues. In DNA form, the CDR3 reads TGTGCCAGTAGTACCGACAGGGATAGCAATCAGCCCCAGCATTTT. It encodes CASSTDRDSNQPQHF.

This clone has only one observation. This chain links TRBV11-2 with TRBJ2-7; a weak D match, TRBD1 (6 bases). V was shortened by 4 bases and J by 2 bases, with 9 bases between the two germline ends. The CDR3 is 13 residues long. The germline gives CDR1 SGHAT, CDR2 FQNNGV. For the CDR3, the DNA is TGTGCCAGCAGCTCACAGGGAACCTACGAGCAGTACTTC. The encoded protein is CASSSQGTYEQYF.

As DNA, the CDR3 is TGTGCCAGTAGTATAGGGACAGGTCTTAGGTCCTACAATGAGCAGTTCTTC. It specifies CASSIGTGLRSYNEQFF. J is TRBJ2-1 and V is TRBV19, with 7 bases aligning to TRBD1. This CDR3 spans 17 amino acids. Germline CDR1 reads LNHDA; CDR2 reads SQIVND (reference sequence). Germline trimming cut 1 base from V and 1 base from J; bases unmatched to any gene: 7.

The J gene is TRBJ2-1, the V gene TRBV5-1; D remains ambiguous. Deletions cut 2 bases from V and 7 bases from J, with 7 bases between. The length of the CDR3 is 12 residues. Germline V gives CDR1 SGHRS, CDR2 YFSETQ. The CDR3, as DNA: TGCGCCAGCAGCTTCTACGGGAATGAGCAGTTCTTC. Amino acids: CASSFYGNEQFF.

V usage is TRBV5-1 and J usage is TRBJ1-2; 7 bases are a match to TRBD1. CDR3 length: 18 amino acids. Trimming at V came to 4 bases and at J to 1 base, leaving 16 bases not matched to a gene. Germline V gene lookup returns CDR1 SGHRS and CDR2 YFSETQ. The CDR3 DNA reads TGCGCCAGCAGCCCCGCCGTGGGGACAGTTCAACTTAACTATGGCTACACCTTC. Translating gives CASSPAVGTVQLNYGYTF.

This clone was found once. The gene calls are TRBV11-2 and TRBJ2-1, with D perhaps TRBD1 (6 bases). In germline, CDR1 is SGHAT, CDR2 FQNNGV. The CDR3 spans 12 residues. V was trimmed by 8 bases and J by 7 bases, leaving 12 bases between them. The CDR3 here is CASSTGLNEQFF. The CDR3 region has the DNA TGTGCCAGCTCAACAGGGTTGAATGAGCAGTTCTTC.

The genes are TRBV4-1 and TRBJ2-1; D ambiguous. Trimming took off 1 base at V and 8 bases at J, with 18 bases between the two ends. This CDR3 has 16 amino acids. From germline, CDR1 is MGHRA and CDR2 YSYEKL. The CDR3 reads CASSQGRLGFSDEQFF. DNA for the CDR3: TGCGCCAGCAGCCAAGGTCGATTGGGCTTCTCGGATGAGCAGTTCTTC.

The gene calls are TRBV15 and TRBJ2-3, with TRBD2 as a possible D gene (5 bases). Looked up from germline, CDR1 is LNHNV and CDR2 is YYDKDF (reference sequence). V lost 8 bases to trimming and J lost 2 bases, with 14 bases between them. This CDR3 contains 14 residues. Here the CDR3 DNA reads TGTGCCACCGAGGCCGGCGGGTACACAGATACGCAGTATTTT. As protein: CATEAGGYTDTQYF.

V gene TRBV9 combines with J gene TRBJ2-2, with unresolved D. CDR1 SGDLS and CDR2 YYNGEE come from the germline V gene. Deletions cut 3 bases from V and 10 bases from J, with 4 bases between. This CDR3 contains 10 residues. CDR3 coding DNA: TGTGCCAGCAGCGGGGCGGAGCTGTTTTTT. Its protein product is CASSGAELFF.

The chain carries TRBV7-9 and TRBJ2-2; maybe TRBD2 (5 bases). V lost 5 bases and J lost 3, with 13 bases in between. The CDR3 sequence is 15 residues long. The germline V gene has CDR1 SEHNR and CDR2 FQNEAQ (reference sequence). The CDR3 sequence: CASSQHAGYTGELFF. The CDR3 nucleotides read TGTGCCAGCAGCCAGCACGCGGGCTACACCGGGGAGCTGTTTTTT.

Of note for this clone: At one boundary the junction diverges from the germline segment, which might be a read error. The chain links TRBV6-5 to TRBJ1-2; 9 bases align to TRBD1. Germline V lookup: CDR1 MNHEY, CDR2 SVGAGI. This CDR3 contains 12 residues. CDR3 bases: TGTGCCAGCTTGCGGACAGGGGCCTCTCCGGCCTTC. Amino acid sequence: CASLRTGASPAF.

J is TRBJ2-2 and V is TRBV7-8; D is unclear. The V end lost 4 bases, the J end lost 4 bases, and 10 bases lay between the germline ends. The CDR3 has 14 residues. CDR1 SGHVS and CDR2 FQNEAQ come from the germline V gene. The CDR3 sequence is CASSSGPGTGELFF. In DNA, the CDR3 is TGTGCCAGCAGCTCAGGCCCCGGCACCGGGGAGCTGTTTTTT.

The chain combines TRBV5-5 with TRBJ2-1, with 9 bases that match TRBD2. V lost 4 bases and J lost 6; bases outside the gene matches: 8. The CDR3 loop spans 15 amino acids. Looked up from germline, CDR1 is SGHKS and CDR2 is YYEKEE (reference sequence). The CDR3, as DNA: TGTGCCAGCAGCCCCTGGAGCGGGAGGCCCAATGAGCAGTTCTTC. It encodes CASSPWSGRPNEQFF.

The V and J genes are TRBV5-4 and TRBJ2-6; D is unresolved. The V end lost 2 bases, the J end lost 4 bases, and 4 bases lay between the germline ends. The CDR3 sequence is 13 residues long. Per germline, CDR1 SGHNT and CDR2 YYREEE (reference sequence). The CDR3 sequence is CASSFWGANVLTF. CDR3 nucleotides: TGTGCCAGCAGCTTCTGGGGGGCCAACGTCCTGACTTTC.

J is TRBJ1-1 and V is TRBV18, with D unclear. Trimming cost V 1 base and J 0 bases, with 12 bases left between them. Germline-derived CDR1 and CDR2 are KGHSH and LQKENI. The CDR3 extends over 16 amino acids. The CDR3 bases are TGTGCCAGCTCACCACAGGGCACACAGATGAACACTGAAGCTTTCTTT. This translates into CASSPQGTQMNTEAFF.

The chain links TRBV19 to TRBJ2-3; a weak D match, TRBD2 (5 bases). The V end was cut by 5 bases, the J end by 2 bases, with 14 bases between. There are 15 residues in the CDR3. Germline CDR1 and CDR2: LNHDA and SQIVND (reference sequence). CDR3 amino acids: CASSSIRGATDTQYF. The CDR3 DNA reads TGTGCCAGTAGTTCAATCCGGGGAGCCACAGATACGCAGTATTTT.

The chain combines TRBV6-6 with TRBJ2-7, with a tentative D call TRBD2 (6 bases). This CDR3 has 17 residues. V lost 5 bases and J lost 2, with 22 bases in between. CDR1 is MNHNY, CDR2 SVGAGI, per germline (reference sequence). The CDR3 DNA is TGTGCCAGCAGTCCCTACACCGCTCCGACTAGTCCCTACGAGCAGTACTTC. Protein: CASSPYTAPTSPYEQYF.

The chain is built from TRBV15 and TRBJ1-2; 10 nucleotides agree with TRBD1. V lost 3 bases to trimming and J lost 4 bases; unmatched junction nucleotides: 11. CDR3 length equals 17 residues. Germline CDR1 LNHNV, CDR2 YYDKDF (reference sequence). DNA for the CDR3: TGTGCCACCAGCAGCTCCGGGACAGGGGTTTTGTCCTATGGCTACACCTTC. Encoded protein: CATSSSGTGVLSYGYTF.